This T cell receptor (beta chain) was found in a study of OX40 agonist ivuxolimab in advanced cancers. Libraries were prepared by immunoSEQ multiplex PCR; TCRdb keeps only in-frame clonotypes and omits some of them. Among about 60,000 clones listed, roughly 86% were seen once. V was clipped by 3 bases and J by 1 base, with 9 bases between them. Looked up from germline, CDR1 is LGHNA and CDR2 is YNFKEQ. The CDR3 is 14 amino acids. This clone appeared a few times. The origin of this receptor is an adult with an advanced solid tumor such as melanoma, head and neck, liver or kidney cancer. The rearrangement links TRBV4-2 to TRBJ1-1; tentative D call: TRBD1 (5 bases). The material sequenced was CD4+ or CD8+ T cells sorted from blood, taken in a trial of the OX40 agonist ivuxolimab. As DNA, the CDR3 is TGTGCCAGCAGCCACGACAGCCGGAACACTGAAGCTTTCTTT. Its translation: CASSHDSRNTEAFF.